These T cell receptor beta chains were read from a single sample in a study of blood T cell repertoires in COVID-19. The data were produced by immunoSEQ multiplex PCR, yet TCRdb's version contains in-frame clones alone and is incomplete. This table holds more than 100,000 clones, under 80% found once. Material for sequencing was peripheral blood. The receptor source for this set is a man aged 70-80 years with acute or convalescent COVID-19. Each CDR3 is given with its conserved first and last residue. D genes are given only for firm matches. Some rows mark clone size as missing; the rest say once, few, many or name a class of expanded clone.

V gene	D gene	J gene	clone size	CDR3 protein	CDR3 DNA
TRBV24-1	NA	TRBJ1-1	NA	CATSGPTDDRLLNTEAFF	TGTGCCACCAGTGGTCCAACCGACGACAGATTGCTTAACACTGAAGCTTTCTTT
TRBV18	NA	TRBJ2-2	NA	CASSPRGELFF	TGTGCCAGCTCCCCCCGCGGGGAGCTGTTTTTT
TRBV5-1	NA	TRBJ2-5	NA	CASSLLRGNQETQYF	TGCGCCAGCAGCTTGCTGCGGGGTAACCAAGAGACCCAGTACTTC
TRBV6-1	TRBD1	TRBJ2-7	NA	CASSENRGYEQYF	TGTGCCAGCAGTGAAAACAGGGGTTACGAGCAGTACTTC
TRBV5-4	NA	TRBJ2-2	few	CASSLERTENTGELFF	TGTGCCAGCAGCTTGGAAAGGACAGAGAACACCGGGGAGCTGTTTTTT
TRBV30	NA	TRBJ1-2	NA	CAWTGLIGYGYTF	TGTGCCTGGACAGGGTTGATCGGCTATGGCTACACCTTC
TRBV6-5	NA	TRBJ2-3	few	CASSWGLDTDTQYF	TGTGCCAGCAGCTGGGGACTCGACACAGATACGCAGTATTTT
TRBV7-9	NA	TRBJ2-3	NA	CASSLTGSTDTQYF	TGTGCCAGCAGCTTAACAGGGTCCACAGATACGCAGTATTTT
TRBV6-6	NA	TRBJ1-2	NA	CASSYSLGDYGYTF	TGTGCCAGCAGTTACTCGCTAGGAGATTATGGCTACACCTTC
TRBV9	TRBD2	TRBJ2-1	NA	CASSVGDGRLAGGPREQFF	TGTGCCAGCAGCGTAGGCGATGGCCGACTAGCGGGGGGGCCGCGTGAGCAGTTCTTC
TRBV18	TRBD1	TRBJ2-1	NA	CASSRGQVQFF	TGTGCCAGCTCTCGCGGACAGGTGCAGTTCTTC
TRBV5-1	TRBD2	TRBJ2-1	NA	CASSLVPAGGYNEQFF	TGCGCCAGCAGCTTGGTCCCAGCGGGGGGCTACAATGAGCAGTTCTTC
TRBV24-1	NA	TRBJ1-2	few	CATSDSLTAYYGYTF	TGTGCCACCAGTGATTCCCTGACAGCTTACTATGGCTACACCTTC
TRBV10-3	NA	TRBJ1-2	few	CATRRGSDGYTF	TGTGCCACCCGTCGGGGTTCGGATGGCTACACCTTC
TRBV18	TRBD1	TRBJ1-2	once	CASSPLDRASNYGYTF	TGTGCCAGCTCACCTCTTGACAGGGCCTCTAACTATGGCTACACCTTC
TRBV9	TRBD2	TRBJ2-5	NA	CASSASGLAGIETQYF	TGTGCCAGCAGCGCCTCGGGACTAGCGGGGATAGAGACCCAGTACTTC
TRBV6-6	NA	TRBJ1-2	few	CASRGQGRHYGYTF	TGTGCCAGCAGGGGCCAGGGTAGGCACTATGGCTACACCTTC
TRBV6-1	TRBD1	TRBJ2-5	NA	CASSERPFTGQGPQETQYF	TGTGCCAGCAGTGAAAGGCCCTTCACCGGACAGGGGCCTCAAGAGACCCAGTACTTC
TRBV6-2/TRBV6-3	TRBD2	TRBJ2-1	NA	CASSYSTRGVYNEQFF	TGTGCCAGCAGTTACTCGACGCGGGGGGTTTACAATGAGCAGTTCTTC
TRBV6-5	TRBD1	TRBJ1-5	NA	CASSQGARNQPQHF	TGTGCCAGCAGCCAGGGGGCGCGCAATCAGCCCCAGCATTTT
TRBV19	NA	TRBJ1-5	NA	CASSFSAGSNQPQHF	TGTGCCAGTAGTTTCAGTGCCGGGAGCAATCAGCCCCAGCATTTT
TRBV6-2/TRBV6-3	TRBD2	TRBJ2-1	NA	CASSYSNGLAGSREQFF	TGTGCCAGCAGTTACTCGAACGGACTAGCGGGGTCCAGAGAGCAGTTCTTC
TRBV5-1	NA	TRBJ1-5	NA	CASRTGPEGFQPQHF	TGCGCCAGCAGGACAGGACCAGAAGGGTTTCAGCCCCAGCATTTT
TRBV9	NA	TRBJ1-2	few	CASSVEGSDYGYTF	TGTGCCAGCAGCGTAGAAGGGAGTGACTATGGCTACACCTTC
TRBV7-6	NA	TRBJ1-1	few	CASSLRTHHEAFF	TGTGCCAGCAGCTTAAGGACTCACCATGAAGCTTTCTTT
TRBV7-9	TRBD1	TRBJ2-7	many	CASVGSDRSYEQYF	TGTGCCAGCGTGGGGTCGGACAGGTCCTACGAGCAGTACTTC
TRBV6-6	NA	TRBJ1-1	NA	CASRPTVGVDEAFF	TGTGCCAGCAGACCGACAGTAGGGGTTGATGAAGCTTTCTTT